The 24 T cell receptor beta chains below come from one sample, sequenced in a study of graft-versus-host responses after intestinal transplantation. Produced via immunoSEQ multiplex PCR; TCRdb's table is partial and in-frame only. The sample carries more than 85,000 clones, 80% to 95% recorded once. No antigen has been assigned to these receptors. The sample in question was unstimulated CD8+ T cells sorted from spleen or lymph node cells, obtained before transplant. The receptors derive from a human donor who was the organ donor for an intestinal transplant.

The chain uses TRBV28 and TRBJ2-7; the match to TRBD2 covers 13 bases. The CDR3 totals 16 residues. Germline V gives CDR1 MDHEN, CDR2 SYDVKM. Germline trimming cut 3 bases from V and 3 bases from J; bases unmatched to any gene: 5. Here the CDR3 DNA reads TGTGCCAGCAGTTTCCCCTGGACTAGCGGGAGCTACGAGCAGTACTTC. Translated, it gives CASSFPWTSGSYEQYF. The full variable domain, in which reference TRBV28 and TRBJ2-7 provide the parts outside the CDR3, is DVKVTQSSRYLVKRTGEKVFLECVQDMDHENMFWYRQDPGLGLRLIYFSYDVKMKEKGDIPEGYSVSREKKERFSLILESASTNQTSMYLCASSFPWTSGSYEQYFGPGTRLTVT.

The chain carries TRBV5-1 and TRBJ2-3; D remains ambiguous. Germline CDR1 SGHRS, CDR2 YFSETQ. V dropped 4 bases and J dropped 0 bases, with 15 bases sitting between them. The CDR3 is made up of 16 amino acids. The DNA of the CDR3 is TGCGCCAGCAGCGGGCTCATCTTTTCTAGCACAGATACGCAGTATTTT. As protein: CASSGLIFSSTDTQYF. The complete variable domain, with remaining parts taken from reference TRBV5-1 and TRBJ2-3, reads KAGVTQTPRYLIKTRGQQVTLSCSPISGHRSVSWYQQTPGQGLQFLFEYFSETQRNKGNFPGRFSGRQFSNSRSEMNVSTLELGDSALYLCASSGLIFSSTDTQYFGPGTRLTVL.

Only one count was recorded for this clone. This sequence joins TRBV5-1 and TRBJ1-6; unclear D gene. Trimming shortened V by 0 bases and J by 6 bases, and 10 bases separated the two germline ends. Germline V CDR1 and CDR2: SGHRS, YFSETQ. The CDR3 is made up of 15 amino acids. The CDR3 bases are TGCGCCAGCAGCTTGGGAGGTTTTCTTAATTCACCCCTCCACTTT. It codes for CASSLGGFLNSPLHF.

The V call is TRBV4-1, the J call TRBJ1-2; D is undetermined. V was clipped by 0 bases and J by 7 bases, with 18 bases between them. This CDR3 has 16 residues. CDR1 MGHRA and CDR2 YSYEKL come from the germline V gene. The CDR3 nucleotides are TGCGCCAGCAGCCAAGATTTTGCAGGCCAGGCGGGTGGCTACACCTTC. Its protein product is CASSQDFAGQAGGYTF.

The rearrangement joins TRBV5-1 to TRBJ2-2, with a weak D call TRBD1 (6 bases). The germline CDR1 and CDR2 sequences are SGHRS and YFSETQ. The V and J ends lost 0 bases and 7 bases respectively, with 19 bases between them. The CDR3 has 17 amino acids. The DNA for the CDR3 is TGCGCCAGCAGCTTGGGCCCCGTTGCAGGGGTATTCGGGGAGCTGTTTTTT. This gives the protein CASSLGPVAGVFGELFF.

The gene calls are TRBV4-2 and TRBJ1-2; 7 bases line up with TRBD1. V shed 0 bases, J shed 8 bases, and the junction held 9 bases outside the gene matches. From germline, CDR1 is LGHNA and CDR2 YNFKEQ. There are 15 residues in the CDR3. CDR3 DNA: TGTGCCAGCAGCCAAGATCACCAGGGGGTGAAGGGCTACACCTTC. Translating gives CASSQDHQGVKGYTF.

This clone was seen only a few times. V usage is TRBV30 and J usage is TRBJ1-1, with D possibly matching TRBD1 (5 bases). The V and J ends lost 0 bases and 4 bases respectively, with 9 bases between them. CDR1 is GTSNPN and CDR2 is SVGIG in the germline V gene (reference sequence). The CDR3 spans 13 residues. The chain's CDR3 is CAWSVTGGTEAFF. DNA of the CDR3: TGTGCCTGGAGTGTCACGGGGGGCACTGAAGCTTTCTTT.

The CDR3 sequence: CASRGDSPNTGELFF. Written as DNA, the CDR3 is TGTGCCAGCAGAGGGGACTCGCCGAACACCGGGGAGCTGTTTTTT. The V call is TRBV9, the J call TRBJ2-2; possibly TRBD2 for D (6 bases). Deletions cut 5 bases from V and 0 bases from J, with 11 bases between. There are 15 residues in the CDR3. Germline values: CDR1 SGDLS, CDR2 YYNGEE.

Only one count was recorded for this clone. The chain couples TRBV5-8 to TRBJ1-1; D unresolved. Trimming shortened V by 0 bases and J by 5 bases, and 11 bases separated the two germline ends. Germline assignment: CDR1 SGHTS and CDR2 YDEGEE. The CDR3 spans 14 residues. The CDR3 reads CASSLAVFRTEAFF. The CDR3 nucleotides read TGTGCCAGCAGCTTGGCGGTTTTCAGGACTGAAGCTTTCTTT.

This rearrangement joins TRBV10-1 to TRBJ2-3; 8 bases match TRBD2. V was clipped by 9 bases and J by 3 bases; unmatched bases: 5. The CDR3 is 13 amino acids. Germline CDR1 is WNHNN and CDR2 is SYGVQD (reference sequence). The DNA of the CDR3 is TGCGCCAGTAGCGGGATTGCAACAGATACGCAGTATTTT. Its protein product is CASSGIATDTQYF.

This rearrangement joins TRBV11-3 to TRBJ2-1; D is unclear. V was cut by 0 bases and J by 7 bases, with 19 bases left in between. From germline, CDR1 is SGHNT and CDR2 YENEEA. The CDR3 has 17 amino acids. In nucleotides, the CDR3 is TGTGCCAGCAGCTTAGATCGTTGGGTTTCGGAGATTAATGAGCAGTTCTTC. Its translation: CASSLDRWVSEINEQFF.

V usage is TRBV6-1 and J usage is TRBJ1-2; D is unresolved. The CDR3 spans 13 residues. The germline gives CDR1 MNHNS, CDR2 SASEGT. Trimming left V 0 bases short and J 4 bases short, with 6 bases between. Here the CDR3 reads CASSEAPVYGYTF. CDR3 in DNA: TGTGCCAGCAGTGAAGCTCCAGTCTATGGCTACACCTTC.

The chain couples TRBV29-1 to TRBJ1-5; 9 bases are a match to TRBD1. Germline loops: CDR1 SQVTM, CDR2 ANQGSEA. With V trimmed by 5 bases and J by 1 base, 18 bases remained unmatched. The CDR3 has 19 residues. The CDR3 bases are TGCAGCGTTCGGTCCCCTACAGGGGGCGAAGTGGGAAGCAATCAGCCCCAGCATTTT. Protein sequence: CSVRSPTGGEVGSNQPQHF.

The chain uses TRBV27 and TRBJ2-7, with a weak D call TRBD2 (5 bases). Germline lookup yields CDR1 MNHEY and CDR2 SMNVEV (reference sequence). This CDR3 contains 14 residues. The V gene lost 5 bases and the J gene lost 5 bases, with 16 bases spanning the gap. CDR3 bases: TGTGCCAGCAGTCCTACTAGATGGGCGGACGAGCAGTACTTC. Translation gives CASSPTRWADEQYF.

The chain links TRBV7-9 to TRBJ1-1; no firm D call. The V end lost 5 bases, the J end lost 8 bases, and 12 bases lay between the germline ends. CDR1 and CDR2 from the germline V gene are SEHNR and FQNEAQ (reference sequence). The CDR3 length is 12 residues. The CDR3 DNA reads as TGTGCCAGCAGCCATCGTGGCCGAGAAGCTTTCTTT. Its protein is CASSHRGREAFF.

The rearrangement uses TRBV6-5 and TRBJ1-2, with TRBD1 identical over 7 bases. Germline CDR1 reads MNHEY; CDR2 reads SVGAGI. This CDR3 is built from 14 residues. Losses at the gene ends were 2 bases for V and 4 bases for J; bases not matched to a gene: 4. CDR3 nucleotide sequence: TGTGCCAGCAGTTACGGTCAGGGGGGCTATGGCTACACCTTC. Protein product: CASSYGQGGYGYTF.

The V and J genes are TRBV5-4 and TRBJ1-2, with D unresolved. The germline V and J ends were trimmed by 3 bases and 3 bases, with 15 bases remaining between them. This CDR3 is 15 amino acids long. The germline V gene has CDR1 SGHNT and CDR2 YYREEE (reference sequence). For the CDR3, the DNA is TGTGCCAGCAGCTCGCCCCCCATAGAGTACTATGGCTACACCTTC. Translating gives CASSSPPIEYYGYTF. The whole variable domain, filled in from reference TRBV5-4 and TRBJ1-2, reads ETGVTQSPTHLIKTRGQQVTLRCSSQSGHNTVSWYQQALGQGPQFIFQYYREEENGRGNFPPRFSGLQFPNYSSELNVNALELDDSALYLCASSSPPIEYYGYTFGSGTRLTVV.

The CDR3 DNA is TGTGCCAGCATATCAGGGTTCGAAGAGACCCAGTACTTC. Protein sequence: CASISGFEETQYF. The chain has TRBV2 and TRBJ2-5; D might be TRBD1 (5 bases). CDR1 and CDR2 (germline): SNHLY, FYNNEI. V was pared by 7 bases and J by 3 bases, with 12 bases between. The length of the CDR3 is 13 residues.

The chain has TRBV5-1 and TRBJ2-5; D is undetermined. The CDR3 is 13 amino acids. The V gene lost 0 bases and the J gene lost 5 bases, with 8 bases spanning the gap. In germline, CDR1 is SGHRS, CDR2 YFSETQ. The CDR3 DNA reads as TGCGCCAGCAGCTTGGGACTCCCGGAGACCCAGTACTTC. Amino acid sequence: CASSLGLPETQYF.

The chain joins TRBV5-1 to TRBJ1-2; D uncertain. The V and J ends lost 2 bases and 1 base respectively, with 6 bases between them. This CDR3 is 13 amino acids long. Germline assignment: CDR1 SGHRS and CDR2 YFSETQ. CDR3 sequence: CASSFGSNYGYTF. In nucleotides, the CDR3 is TGCGCCAGCAGCTTCGGGAGTAACTATGGCTACACCTTC.

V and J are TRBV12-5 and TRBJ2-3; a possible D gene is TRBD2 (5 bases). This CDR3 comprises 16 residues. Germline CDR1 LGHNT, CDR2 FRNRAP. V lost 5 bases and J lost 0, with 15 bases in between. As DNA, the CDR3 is TGTGCTAGTGGTCCTGAGGACCGGACTAGCACAGATACGCAGTATTTT. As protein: CASGPEDRTSTDTQYF.

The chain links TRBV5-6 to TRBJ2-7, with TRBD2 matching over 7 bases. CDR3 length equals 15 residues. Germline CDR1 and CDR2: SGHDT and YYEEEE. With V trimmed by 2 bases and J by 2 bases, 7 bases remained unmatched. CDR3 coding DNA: TGTGCCAGCAGCTTTATTCTCGCGGGGGCCTACGAGCAGTACTTC. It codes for CASSFILAGAYEQYF.

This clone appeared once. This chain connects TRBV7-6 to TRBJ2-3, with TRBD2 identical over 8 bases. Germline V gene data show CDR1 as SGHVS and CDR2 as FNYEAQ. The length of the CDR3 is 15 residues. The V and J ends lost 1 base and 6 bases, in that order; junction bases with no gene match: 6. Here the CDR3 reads CASSLERGPMDTQYF. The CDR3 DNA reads TGTGCCAGCAGCTTAGAGCGGGGGCCTATGGATACGCAGTATTTT.

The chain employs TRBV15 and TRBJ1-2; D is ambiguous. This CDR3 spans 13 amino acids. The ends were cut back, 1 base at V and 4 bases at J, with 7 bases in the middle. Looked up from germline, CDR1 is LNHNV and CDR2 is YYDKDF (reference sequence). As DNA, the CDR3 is TGTGCCACCAGCAGAGCGGTTTTCTATGGCTACACCTTC. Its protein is CATSRAVFYGYTF.